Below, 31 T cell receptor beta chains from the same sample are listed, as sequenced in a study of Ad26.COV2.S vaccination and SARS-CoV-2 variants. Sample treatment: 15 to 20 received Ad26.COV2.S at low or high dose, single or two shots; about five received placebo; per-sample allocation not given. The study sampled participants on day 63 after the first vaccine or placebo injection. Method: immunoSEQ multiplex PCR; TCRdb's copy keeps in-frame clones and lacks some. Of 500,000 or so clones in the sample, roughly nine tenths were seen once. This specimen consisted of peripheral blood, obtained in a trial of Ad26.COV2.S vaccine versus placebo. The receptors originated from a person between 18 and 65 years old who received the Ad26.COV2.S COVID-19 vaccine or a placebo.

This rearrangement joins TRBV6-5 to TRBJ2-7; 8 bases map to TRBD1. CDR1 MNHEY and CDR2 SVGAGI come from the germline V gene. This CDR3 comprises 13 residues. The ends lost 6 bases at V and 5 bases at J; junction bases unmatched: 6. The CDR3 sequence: CASSPQDRDEQYF. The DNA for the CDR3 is TGTGCCAGCAGCCCCCAGGACAGGGACGAGCAGTACTTC.

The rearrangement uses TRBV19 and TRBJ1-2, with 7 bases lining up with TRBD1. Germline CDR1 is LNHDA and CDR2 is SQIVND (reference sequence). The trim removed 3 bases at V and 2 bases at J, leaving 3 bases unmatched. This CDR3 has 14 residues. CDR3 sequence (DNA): TGTGCCAGTAGTATGGGAGGGGGCAACTATGGCTACACCTTC. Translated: CASSMGGGNYGYTF. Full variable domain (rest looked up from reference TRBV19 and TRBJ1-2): DGGITQSPKYLFRKEGQNVTLSCEQNLNHDAMYWYRQDPGQGLRLIYYSQIVNDFQKGDIAEGYSVSREKKESFPLTVTSAQKNPTAFYLCASSMGGGNYGYTFGSGTRLTVV.

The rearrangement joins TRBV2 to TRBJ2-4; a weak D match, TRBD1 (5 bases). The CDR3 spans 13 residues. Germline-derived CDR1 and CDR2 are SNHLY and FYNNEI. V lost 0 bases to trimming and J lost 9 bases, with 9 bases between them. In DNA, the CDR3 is TGTGCCAGCAGTGAAGCGAGACAGTTCATTCAGTACTTC. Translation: CASSEARQFIQYF.

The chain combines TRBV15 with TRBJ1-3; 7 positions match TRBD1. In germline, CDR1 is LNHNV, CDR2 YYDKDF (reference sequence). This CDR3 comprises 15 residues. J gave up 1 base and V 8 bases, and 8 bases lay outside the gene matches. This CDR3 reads CATRRTGVSGNTIYF. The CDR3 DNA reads TGTGCCACCCGCCGAACAGGGGTTTCTGGAAACACCATATATTTT. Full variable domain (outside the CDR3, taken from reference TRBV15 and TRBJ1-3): DAMVIQNPRYQVTQFGKPVTLSCSQTLNHNVMYWYQQKSSQAPKLLFHYYDKDFNNEADTPDNFQSRRPNTSFCFLDIRSPGLGDTAMYLCATRRTGVSGNTIYFGEGSWLTVV.

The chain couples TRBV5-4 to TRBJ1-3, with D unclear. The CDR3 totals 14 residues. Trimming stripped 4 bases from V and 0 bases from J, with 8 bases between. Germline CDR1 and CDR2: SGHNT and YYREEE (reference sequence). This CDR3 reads CASSGFSSGNTIYF. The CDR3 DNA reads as TGTGCCAGCAGCGGTTTTTCCTCTGGAAACACCATATATTTT.

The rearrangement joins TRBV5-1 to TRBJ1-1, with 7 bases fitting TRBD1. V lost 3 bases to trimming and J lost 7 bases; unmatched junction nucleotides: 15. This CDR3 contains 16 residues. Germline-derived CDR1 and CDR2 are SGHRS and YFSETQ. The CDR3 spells CASSSRTGEVSHEAFF. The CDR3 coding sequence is TGCGCCAGCAGCTCGAGGACAGGAGAGGTTTCCCATGAAGCTTTCTTT. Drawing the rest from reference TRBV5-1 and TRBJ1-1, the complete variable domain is KAGVTQTPRYLIKTRGQQVTLSCSPISGHRSVSWYQQTPGQGLQFLFEYFSETQRNKGNFPGRFSGRQFSNSRSEMNVSTLELGDSALYLCASSSRTGEVSHEAFFGQGTRLTVV.

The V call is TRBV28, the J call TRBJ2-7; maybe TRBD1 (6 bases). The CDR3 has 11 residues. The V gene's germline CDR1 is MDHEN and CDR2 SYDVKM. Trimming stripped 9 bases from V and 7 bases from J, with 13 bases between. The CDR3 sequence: CASQGSREQYV. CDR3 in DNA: TGTGCCAGTCAGGGGTCGCGGGAGCAGTACGTC.

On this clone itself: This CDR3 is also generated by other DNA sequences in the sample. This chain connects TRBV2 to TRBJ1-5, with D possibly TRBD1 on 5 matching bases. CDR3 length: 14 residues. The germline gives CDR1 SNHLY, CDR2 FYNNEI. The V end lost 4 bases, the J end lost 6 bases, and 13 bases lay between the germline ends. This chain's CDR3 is CASSGQGGGQPQHF. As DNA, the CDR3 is TGTGCCAGCAGTGGGCAGGGCGGGGGTCAGCCCCAGCATTTT.

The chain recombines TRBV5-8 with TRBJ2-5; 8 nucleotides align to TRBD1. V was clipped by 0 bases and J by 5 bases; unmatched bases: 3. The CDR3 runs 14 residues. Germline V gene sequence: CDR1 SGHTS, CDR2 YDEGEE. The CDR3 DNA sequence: TGTGCCAGCAGCTTGGACAGGGGGACCGAGACCCAGTACTTC. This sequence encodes CASSLDRGTETQYF.

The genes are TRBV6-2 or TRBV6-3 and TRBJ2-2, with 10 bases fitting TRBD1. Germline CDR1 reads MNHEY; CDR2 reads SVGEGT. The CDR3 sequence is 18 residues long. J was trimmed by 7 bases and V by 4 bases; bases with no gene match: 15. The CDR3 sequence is CASSSFATGTGVGGELFF. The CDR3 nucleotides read TGTGCCAGCAGTTCATTCGCCACCGGGACAGGGGTCGGCGGGGAGCTGTTTTTT.

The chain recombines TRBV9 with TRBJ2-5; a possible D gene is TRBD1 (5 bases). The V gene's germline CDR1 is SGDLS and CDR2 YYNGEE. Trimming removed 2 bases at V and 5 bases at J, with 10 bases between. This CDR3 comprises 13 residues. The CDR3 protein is CASSVHAGETQYF. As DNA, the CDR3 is TGTGCCAGCAGCGTTCATGCAGGGGAGACCCAGTACTTC.

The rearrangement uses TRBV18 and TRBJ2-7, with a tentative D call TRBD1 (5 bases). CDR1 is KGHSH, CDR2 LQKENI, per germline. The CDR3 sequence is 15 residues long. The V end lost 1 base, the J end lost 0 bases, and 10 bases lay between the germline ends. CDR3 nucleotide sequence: TGTGCCAGCTCACCACAGGGGTCTAGCTCCTACGAGCAGTACGTC. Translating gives CASSPQGSSSYEQYV.

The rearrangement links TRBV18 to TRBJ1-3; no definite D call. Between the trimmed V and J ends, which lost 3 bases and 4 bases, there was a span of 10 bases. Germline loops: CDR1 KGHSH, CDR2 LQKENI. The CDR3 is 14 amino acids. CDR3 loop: CASSPGSPGNTIYF. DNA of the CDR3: TGTGCCAGCTCACCCGGGAGTCCCGGAAACACCATATATTTT.

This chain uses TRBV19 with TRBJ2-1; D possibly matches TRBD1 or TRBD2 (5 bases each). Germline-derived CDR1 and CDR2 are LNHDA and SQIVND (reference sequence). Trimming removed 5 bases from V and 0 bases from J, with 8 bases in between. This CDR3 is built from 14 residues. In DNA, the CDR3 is TGTGCCAGTAGTGGGGGAGACTCCTACAATGAGCAGTTCTTC. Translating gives CASSGGDSYNEQFF.

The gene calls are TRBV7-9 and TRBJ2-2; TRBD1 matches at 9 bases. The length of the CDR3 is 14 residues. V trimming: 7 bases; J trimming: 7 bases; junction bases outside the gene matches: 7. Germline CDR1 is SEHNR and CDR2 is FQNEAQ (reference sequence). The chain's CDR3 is CASTRGQGHGELFF. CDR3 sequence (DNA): TGTGCCAGCACGAGGGGACAGGGTCACGGGGAGCTGTTTTTT.

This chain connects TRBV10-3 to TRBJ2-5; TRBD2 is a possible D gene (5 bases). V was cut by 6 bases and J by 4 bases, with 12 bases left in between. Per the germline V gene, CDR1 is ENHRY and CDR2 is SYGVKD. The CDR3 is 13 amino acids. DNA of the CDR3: TGTGCCATCAGCGGGGAACACGGAGAGACCCAGTACTTC. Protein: CAISGEHGETQYF.

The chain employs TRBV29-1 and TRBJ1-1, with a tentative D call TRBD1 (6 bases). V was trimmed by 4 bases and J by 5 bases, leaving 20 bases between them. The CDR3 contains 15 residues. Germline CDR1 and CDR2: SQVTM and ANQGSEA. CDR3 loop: CSVGMVGGTRTEAFF. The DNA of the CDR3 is TGCAGCGTTGGAATGGTGGGGGGCACGAGGACTGAAGCTTTCTTT.

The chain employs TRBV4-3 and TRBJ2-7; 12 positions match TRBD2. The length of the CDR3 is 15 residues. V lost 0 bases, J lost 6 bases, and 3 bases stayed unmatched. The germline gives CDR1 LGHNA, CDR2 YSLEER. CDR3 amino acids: CASSQDASGGAEQYF. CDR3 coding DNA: TGCGCCAGCAGCCAAGATGCTAGCGGGGGGGCCGAGCAGTACTTC.

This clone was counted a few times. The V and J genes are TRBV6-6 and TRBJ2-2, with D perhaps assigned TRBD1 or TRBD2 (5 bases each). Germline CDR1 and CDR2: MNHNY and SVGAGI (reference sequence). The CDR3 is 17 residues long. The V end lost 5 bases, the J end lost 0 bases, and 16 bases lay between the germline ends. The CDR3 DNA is TGTGCCAGCAGTCGCGTTGGGGACCCAACGAACACCGGGGAGCTGTTTTTT. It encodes CASSRVGDPTNTGELFF.

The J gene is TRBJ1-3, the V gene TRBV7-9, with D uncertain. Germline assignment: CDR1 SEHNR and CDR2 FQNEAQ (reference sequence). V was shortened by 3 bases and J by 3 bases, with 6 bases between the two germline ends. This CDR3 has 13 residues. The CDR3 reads CASSLMVGNTIYF. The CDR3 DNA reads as TGTGCCAGCAGCTTGATGGTTGGAAACACCATATATTTT.

In DNA, the CDR3 is TGTGCCAGCAGCTACACGGGGGAGGACTCCTACAATGAGCAGTTCTTC. Protein sequence: CASSYTGEDSYNEQFF. V gene TRBV9 combines with J gene TRBJ2-1; D possibly corresponds to TRBD2 (6 bases). The V and J ends lost 4 bases and 0 bases respectively, with 14 bases between them. The CDR3 runs to 16 residues. In germline, CDR1 is SGDLS, CDR2 YYNGEE.

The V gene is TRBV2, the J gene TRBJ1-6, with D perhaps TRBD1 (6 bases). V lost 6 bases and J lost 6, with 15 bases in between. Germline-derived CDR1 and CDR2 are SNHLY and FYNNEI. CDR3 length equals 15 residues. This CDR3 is CASRSAGTSNSPLHF. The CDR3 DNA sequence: TGTGCCAGCAGATCCGCCGGGACAAGTAATTCACCCCTCCACTTT.

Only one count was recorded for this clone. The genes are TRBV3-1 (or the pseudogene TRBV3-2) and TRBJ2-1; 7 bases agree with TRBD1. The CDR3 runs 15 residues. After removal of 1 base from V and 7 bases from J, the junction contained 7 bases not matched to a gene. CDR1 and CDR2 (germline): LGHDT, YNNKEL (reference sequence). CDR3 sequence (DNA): TGTGCCAGCAGCCAAGTGACACAGGGGCCTAATGAGCAGTTCTTC. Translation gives CASSQVTQGPNEQFF.

The CDR3 reads CASSRGVPEAFF. DNA for the CDR3: TGTGCCAGCAGCCGAGGGGTGCCTGAAGCTTTCTTT. The V call is TRBV7-9, the J call TRBJ1-1; D might be TRBD1 (5 bases). Germline V gene sequence: CDR1 SEHNR, CDR2 FQNEAQ (reference sequence). The length of the CDR3 is 12 residues. V lost 5 bases to trimming and J lost 6 bases, with 10 bases between them.

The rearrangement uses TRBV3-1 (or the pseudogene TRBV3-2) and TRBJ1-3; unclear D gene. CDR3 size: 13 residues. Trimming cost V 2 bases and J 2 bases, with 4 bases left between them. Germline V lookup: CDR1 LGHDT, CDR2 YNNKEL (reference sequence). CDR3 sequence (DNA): TGTGCCAGCAGCCAAAAAACTGGAAACACCATATATTTT. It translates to CASSQKTGNTIYF.

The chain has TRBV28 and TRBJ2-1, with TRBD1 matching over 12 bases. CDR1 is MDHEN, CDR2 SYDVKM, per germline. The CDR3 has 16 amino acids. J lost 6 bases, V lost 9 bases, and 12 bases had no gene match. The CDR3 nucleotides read TGTGCCAGTTCGGACGGAGGGACAGGGGGCTTCAATGAGCAGTTCTTC. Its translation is CASSDGGTGGFNEQFF.

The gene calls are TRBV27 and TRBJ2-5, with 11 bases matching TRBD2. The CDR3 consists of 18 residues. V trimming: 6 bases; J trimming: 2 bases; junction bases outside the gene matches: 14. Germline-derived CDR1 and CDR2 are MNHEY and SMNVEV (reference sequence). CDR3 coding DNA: TGTGCCAGCAGCCAGGGGGGACTAGCGGACCTCGGACAAGAGACCCAGTACTTC. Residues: CASSQGGLADLGQETQYF.

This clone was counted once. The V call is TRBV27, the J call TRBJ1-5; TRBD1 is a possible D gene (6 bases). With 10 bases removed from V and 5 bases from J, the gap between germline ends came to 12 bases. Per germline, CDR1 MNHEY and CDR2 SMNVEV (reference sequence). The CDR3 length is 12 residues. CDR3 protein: CAIGQPYQPQHF. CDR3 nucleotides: TGTGCCATTGGACAGCCCTATCAGCCCCAGCATTTT.

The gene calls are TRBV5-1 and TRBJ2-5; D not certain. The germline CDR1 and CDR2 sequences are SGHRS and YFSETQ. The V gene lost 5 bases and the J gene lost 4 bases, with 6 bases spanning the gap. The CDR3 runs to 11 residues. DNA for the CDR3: TGCGCCAGCAGTTGGGGAGAGACCCAGTACTTC. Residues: CASSWGETQYF. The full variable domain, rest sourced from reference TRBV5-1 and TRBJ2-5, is KAGVTQTPRYLIKTRGQQVTLSCSPISGHRSVSWYQQTPGQGLQFLFEYFSETQRNKGNFPGRFSGRQFSNSRSEMNVSTLELGDSALYLCASSWGETQYFGPGTRLLVL.

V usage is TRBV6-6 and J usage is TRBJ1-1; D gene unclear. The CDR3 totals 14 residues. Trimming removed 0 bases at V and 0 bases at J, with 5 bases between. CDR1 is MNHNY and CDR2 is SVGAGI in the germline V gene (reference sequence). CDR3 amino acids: CASSYSRMNTEAFF. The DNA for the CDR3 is TGTGCCAGCAGTTACTCGAGGATGAACACTGAAGCTTTCTTT.

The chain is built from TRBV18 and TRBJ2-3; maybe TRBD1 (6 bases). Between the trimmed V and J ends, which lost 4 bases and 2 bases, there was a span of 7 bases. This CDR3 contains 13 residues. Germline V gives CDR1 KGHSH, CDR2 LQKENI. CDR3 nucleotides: TGTGCCAGCTCACTGGGACACACAGATACGCAGTATTTT. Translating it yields CASSLGHTDTQYF.